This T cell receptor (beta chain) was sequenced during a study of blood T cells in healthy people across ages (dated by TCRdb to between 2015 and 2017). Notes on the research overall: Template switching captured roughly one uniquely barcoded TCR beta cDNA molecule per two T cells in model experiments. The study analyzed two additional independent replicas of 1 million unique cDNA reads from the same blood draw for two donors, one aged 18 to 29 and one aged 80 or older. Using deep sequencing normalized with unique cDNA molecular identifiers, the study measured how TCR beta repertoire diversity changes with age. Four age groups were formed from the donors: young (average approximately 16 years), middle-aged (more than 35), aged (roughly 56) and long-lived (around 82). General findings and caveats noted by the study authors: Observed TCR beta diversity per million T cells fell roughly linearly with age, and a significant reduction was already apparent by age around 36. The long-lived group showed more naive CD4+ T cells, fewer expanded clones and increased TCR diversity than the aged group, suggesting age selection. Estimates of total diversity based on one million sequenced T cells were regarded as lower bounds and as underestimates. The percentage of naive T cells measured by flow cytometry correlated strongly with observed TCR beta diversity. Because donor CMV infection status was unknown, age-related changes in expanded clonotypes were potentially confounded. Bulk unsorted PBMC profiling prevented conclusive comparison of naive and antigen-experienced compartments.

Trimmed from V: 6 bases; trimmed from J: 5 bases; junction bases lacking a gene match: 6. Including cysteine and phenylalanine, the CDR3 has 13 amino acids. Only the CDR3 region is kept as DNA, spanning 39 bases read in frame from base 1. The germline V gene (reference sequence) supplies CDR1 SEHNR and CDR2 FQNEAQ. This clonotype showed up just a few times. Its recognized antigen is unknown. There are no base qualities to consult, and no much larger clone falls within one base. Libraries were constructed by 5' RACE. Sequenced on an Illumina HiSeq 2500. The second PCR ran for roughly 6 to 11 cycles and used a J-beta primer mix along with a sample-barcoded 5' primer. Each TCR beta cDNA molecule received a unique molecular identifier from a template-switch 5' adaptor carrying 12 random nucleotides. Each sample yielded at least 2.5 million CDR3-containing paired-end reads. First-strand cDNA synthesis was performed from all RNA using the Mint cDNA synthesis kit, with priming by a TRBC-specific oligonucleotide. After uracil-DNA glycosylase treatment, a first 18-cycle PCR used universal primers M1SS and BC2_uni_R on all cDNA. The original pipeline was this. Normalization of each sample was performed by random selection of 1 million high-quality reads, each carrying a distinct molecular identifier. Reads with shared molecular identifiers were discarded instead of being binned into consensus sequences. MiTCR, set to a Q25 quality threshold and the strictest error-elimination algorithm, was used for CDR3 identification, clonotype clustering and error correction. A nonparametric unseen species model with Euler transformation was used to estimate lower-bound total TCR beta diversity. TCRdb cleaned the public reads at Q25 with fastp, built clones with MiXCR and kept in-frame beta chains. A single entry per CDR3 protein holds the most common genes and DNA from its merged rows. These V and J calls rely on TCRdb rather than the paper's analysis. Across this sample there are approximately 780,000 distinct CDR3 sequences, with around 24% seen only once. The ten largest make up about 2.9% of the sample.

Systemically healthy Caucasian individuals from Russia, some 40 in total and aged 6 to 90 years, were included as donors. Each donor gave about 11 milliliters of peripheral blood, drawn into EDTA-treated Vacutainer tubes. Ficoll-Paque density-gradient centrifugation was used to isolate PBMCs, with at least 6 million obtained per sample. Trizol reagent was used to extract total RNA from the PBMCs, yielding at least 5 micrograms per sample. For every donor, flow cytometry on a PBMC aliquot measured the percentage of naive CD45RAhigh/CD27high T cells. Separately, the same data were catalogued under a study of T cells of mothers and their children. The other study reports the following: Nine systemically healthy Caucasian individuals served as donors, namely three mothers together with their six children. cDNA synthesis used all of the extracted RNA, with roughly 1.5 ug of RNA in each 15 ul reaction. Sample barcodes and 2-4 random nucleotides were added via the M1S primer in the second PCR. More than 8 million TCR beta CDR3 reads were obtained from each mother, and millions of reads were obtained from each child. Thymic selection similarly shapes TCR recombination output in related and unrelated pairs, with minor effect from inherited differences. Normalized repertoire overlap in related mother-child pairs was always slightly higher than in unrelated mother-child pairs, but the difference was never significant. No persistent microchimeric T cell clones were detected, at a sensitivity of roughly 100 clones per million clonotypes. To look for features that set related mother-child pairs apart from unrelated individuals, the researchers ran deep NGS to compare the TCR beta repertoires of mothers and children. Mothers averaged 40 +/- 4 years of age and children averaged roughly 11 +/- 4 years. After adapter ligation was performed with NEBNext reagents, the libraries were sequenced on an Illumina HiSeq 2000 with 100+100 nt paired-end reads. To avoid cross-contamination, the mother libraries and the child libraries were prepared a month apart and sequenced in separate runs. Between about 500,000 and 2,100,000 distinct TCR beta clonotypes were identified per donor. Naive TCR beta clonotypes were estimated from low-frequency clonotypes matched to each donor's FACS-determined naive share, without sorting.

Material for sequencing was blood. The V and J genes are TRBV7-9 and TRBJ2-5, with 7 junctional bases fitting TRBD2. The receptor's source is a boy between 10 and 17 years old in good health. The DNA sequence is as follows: TGTGCCAGCAGGCGACCGGGAGGCGAGACCCAGTACTTC. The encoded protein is CASRRPGGETQYF.